The clone carrying this TCR beta chain was observed a single time. The data were taken from a study of blood T cell repertoires in COVID-19. Study details: Two negative PCRs, clearance, or symptom resolution had been documented for recovered Cohort 3 donors.

Data came from immunoSEQ multiplex PCR; TCRdb stores just in-frame clones and leaves some out. The sample holds 150,000 to 200,000 clones, about 88% seen once. CDR3 length: 14 amino acids. CDR1 KGHSH and CDR2 LQKENI come from the germline V gene. Trimming took 3 bases from V and 5 from J; bases not matched to a gene: 6. The origin of this receptor is a woman aged 40 to 50 in a cohort exposed to, infected with or recovered from COVID-19 (not recorded which). The sample consisted of PBMCs or T cells enriched from blood (not recorded which). The V gene is TRBV18, the J gene TRBJ1-1; 7 bases agree with TRBD1. CDR3 nucleotides: TGTGCCAGCTCACCGAAGACAGGGCGGACTGAAGCTTTCTTT. It encodes CASSPKTGRTEAFF.